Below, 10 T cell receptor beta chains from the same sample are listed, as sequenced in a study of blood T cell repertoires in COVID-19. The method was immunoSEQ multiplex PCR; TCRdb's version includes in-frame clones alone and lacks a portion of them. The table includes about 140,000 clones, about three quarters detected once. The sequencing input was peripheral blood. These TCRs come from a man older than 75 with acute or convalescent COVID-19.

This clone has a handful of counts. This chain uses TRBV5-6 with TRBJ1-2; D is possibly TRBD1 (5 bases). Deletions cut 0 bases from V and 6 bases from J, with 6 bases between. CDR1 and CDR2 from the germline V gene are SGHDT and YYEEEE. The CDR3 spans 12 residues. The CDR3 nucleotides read TGTGCCAGCAGCTTGGCGGGGGATGGCTACACCTTC. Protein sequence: CASSLAGDGYTF.

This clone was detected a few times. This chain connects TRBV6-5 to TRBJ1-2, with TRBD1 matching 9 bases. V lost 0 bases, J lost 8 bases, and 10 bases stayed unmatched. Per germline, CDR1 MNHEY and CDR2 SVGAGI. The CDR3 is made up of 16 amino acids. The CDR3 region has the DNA TGTGCCAGCAGTTACTCGATCGGGGGACAGGGAGGGGGCTACACCTTC. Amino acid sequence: CASSYSIGGQGGGYTF.

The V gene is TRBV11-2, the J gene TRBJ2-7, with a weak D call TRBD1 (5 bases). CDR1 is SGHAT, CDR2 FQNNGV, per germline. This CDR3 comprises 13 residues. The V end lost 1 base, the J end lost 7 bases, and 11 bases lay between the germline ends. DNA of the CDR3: TGTGCCAGCAGCTTAGTTACAGGCCGGGAGCAGTACTTC. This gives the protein CASSLVTGREQYF.

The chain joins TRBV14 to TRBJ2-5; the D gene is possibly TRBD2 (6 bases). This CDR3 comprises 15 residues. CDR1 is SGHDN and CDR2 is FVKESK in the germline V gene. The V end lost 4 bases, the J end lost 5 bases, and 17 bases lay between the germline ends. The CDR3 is CASSPPGGFGETQYF. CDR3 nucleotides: TGTGCCAGCAGCCCCCCCGGGGGTTTTGGCGAGACCCAGTACTTC.

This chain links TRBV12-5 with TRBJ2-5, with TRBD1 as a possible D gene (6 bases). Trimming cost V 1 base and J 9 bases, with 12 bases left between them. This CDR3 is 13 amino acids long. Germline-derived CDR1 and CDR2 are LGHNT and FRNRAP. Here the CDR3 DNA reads TGTGCTAGTGGTTTGGCTTCAGGGGCGTCCCAGTACTTC. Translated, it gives CASGLASGASQYF.

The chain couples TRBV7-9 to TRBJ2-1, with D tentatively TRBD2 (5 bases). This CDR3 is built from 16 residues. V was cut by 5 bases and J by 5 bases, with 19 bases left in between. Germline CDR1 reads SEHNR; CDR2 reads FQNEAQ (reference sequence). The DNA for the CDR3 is TGTGCCAGCAGCACCCCCCCCGGGATTAACAACAATGAGCAGTTCTTC. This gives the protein CASSTPPGINNNEQFF. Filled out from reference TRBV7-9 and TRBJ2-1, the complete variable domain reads DTGVSQNPRHKITKRGQNVTFRCDPISEHNRLYWYRQTLGQGPEFLTYFQNEAQLEKSRLLSDRFSAERPKGSFSTLEIQRTEQGDSAMYLCASSTPPGINNNEQFFGPGTRLTVL.

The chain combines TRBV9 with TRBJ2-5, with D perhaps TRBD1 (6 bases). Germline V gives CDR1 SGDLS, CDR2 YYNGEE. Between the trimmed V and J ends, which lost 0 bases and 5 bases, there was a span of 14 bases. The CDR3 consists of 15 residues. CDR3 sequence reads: CASSVGQGWRETQYF. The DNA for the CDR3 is TGTGCCAGCAGCGTAGGTCAGGGGTGGAGGGAGACCCAGTACTTC.

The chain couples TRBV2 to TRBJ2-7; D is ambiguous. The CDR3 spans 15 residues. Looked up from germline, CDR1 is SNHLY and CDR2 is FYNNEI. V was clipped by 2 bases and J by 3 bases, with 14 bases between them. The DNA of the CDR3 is TGTGCCAGCAGTGAATACGCGCTGCGAGACTACGAGCAGTACTTC. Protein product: CASSEYALRDYEQYF.

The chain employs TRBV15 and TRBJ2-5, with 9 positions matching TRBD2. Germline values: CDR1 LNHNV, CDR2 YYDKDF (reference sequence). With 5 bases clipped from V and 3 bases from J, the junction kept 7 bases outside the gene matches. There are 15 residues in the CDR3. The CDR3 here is CATSGLAGSKETQYF. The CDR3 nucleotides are TGTGCCACCAGCGGCCTAGCGGGGTCAAAAGAGACCCAGTACTTC.

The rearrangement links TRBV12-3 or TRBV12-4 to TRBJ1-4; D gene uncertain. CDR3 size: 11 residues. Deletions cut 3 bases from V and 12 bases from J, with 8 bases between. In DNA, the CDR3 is TGTGCCAGCAGTTTCTCCGGAGAACTGTTTTTT. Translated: CASSFSGELFF.